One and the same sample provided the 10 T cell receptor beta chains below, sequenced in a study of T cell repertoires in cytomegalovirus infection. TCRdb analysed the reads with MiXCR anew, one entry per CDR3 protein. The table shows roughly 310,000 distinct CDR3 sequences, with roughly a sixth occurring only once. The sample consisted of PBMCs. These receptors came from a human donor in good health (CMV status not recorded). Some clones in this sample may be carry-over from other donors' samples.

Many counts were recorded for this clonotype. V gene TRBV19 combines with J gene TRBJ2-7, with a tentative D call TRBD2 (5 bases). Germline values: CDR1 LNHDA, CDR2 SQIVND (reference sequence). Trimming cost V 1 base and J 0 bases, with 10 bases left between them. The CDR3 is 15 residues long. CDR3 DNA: TGTGCCAGTAGTATAGGAACGGGAAGCTCCTACGAGCAGTACTTC. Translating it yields CASSIGTGSSYEQYF.

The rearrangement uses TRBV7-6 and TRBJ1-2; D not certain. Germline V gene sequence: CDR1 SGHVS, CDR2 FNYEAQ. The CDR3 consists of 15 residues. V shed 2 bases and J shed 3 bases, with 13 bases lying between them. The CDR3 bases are TGTGCCAGCAGCTTATATGGACCCTCCGACTATGGCTACACCTTC. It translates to CASSLYGPSDYGYTF.

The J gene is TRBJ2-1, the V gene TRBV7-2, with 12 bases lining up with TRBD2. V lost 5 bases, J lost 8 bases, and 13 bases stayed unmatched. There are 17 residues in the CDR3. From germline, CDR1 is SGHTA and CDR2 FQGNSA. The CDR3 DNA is TGTGCCAGCAGCCCCTCTAGCGGGGGGGCGTCTAGCTATGAGCAGTTCTTC. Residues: CASSPSSGGASSYEQFF.

The CDR3 nucleotides are TGCAGCGTTCCTGGACAGGGCGCCCCGGGAGCTTTCTTT. It specifies CSVPGQGAPGAFF. The chain has TRBV29-1 and TRBJ1-1; 8 bases line up with TRBD1. V shed 5 bases, J shed 10 bases, and the junction held 12 bases outside the gene matches. The germline V gene encodes CDR1 SQVTM and CDR2 ANQGSEA. This CDR3 spans 13 amino acids.

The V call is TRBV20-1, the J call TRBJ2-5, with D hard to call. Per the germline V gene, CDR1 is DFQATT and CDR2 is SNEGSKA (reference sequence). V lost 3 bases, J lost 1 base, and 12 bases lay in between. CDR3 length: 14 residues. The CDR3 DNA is TGCAGTGCTAGGCGACCCCCCCTCCAAGAGACCCAGTACTTC. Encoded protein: CSARRPPLQETQYF.

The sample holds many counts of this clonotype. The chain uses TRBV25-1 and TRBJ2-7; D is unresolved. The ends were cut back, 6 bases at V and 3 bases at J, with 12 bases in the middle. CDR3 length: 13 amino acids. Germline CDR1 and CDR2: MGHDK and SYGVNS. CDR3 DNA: TGTGCCAGCAGCCGGGCAGAACTCTACGAGCAGTACTTC. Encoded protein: CASSRAELYEQYF.

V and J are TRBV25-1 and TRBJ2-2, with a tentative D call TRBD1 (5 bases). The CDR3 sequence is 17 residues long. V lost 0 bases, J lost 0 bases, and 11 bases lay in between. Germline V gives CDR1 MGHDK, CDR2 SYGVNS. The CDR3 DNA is TGTGCCAGCAGTGAATATAACCAGGGCGCGAACACCGGGGAGCTGTTTTTT. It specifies CASSEYNQGANTGELFF.

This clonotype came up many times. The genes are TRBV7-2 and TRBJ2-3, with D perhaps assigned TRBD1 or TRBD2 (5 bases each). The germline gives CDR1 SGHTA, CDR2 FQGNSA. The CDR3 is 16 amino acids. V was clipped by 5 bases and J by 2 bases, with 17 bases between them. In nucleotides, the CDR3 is TGTGCCAGCAGCCGCTGGGGGTTAAGGACCACAGATACGCAGTATTTT. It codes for CASSRWGLRTTDTQYF. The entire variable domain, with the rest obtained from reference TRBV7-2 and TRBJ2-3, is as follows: GAGVSQSPSNKVTEKGKDVELRCDPISGHTALYWYRQSLGQGLEFLIYFQGNSAPDKSGLPSDRFSAERTGGSVSTLTIQRTQQEDSAVYLCASSRWGLRTTDTQYFGPGTRLTVL.

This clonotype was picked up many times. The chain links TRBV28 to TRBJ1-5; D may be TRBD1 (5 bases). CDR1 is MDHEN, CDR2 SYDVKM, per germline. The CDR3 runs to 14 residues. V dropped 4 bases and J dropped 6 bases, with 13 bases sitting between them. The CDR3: CASSWDHMLQPQHF. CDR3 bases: TGTGCCAGCAGTTGGGACCACATGCTTCAGCCCCAGCATTTT.

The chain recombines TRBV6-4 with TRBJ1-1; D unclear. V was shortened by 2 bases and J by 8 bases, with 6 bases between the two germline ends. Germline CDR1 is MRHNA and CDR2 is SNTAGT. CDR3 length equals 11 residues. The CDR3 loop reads CASSDGGEAFF. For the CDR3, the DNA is TGTGCCAGCAGTGACGGAGGGGAAGCTTTCTTT.